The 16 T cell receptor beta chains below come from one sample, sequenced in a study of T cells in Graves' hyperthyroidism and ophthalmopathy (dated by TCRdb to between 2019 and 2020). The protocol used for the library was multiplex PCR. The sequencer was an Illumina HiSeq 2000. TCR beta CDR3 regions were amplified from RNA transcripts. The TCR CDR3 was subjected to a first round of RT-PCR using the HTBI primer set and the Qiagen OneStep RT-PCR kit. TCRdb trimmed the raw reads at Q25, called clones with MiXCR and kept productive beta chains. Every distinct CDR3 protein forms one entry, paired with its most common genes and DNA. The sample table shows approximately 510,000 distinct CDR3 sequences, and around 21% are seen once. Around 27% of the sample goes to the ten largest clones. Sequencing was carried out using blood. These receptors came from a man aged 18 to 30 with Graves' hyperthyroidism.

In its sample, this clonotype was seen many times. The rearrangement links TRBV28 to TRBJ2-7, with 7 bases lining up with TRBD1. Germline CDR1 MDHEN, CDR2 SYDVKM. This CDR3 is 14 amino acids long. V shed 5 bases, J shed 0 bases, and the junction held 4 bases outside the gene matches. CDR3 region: CASSNRGSSYEQYF. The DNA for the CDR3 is TGTGCCAGCAGTAACAGGGGCAGCTCCTACGAGCAGTACTTC.

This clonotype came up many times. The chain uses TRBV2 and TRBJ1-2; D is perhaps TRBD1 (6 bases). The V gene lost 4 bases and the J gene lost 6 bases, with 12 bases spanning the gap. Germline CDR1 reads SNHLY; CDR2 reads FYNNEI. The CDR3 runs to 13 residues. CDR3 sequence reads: CASSVVQGNGYTF. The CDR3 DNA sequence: TGTGCCAGCAGTGTCGTACAGGGAAATGGCTACACCTTC.

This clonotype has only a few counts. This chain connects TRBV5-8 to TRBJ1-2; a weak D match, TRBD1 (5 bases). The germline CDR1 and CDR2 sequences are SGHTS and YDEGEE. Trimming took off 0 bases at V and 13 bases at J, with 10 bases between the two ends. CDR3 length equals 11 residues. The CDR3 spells CASSLGSGSTF. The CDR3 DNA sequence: TGTGCCAGCAGCTTGGGGTCAGGGAGCACCTTC.

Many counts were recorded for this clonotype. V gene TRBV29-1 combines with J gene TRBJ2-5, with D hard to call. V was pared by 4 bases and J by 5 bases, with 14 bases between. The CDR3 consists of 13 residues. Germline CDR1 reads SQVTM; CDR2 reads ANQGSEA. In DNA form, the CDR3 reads TGCAGCGTTGCGACACAAGGAGTCGAGACCCAGTACTTC. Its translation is CSVATQGVETQYF.

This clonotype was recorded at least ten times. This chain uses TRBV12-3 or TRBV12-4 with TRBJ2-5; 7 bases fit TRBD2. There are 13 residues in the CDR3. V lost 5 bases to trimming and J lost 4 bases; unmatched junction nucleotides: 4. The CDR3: CASSGLGRETQYF. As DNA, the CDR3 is TGTGCCAGCAGTGGACTAGGACGAGAGACCCAGTACTTC.

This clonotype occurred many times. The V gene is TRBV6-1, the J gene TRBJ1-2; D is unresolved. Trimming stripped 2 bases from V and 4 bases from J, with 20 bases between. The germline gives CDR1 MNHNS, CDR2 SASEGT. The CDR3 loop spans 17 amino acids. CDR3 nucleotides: TGTGCCAGCAGTGAAAACATTAGAGACATCAAGCCCTATGGCTACACCTTC. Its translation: CASSENIRDIKPYGYTF.

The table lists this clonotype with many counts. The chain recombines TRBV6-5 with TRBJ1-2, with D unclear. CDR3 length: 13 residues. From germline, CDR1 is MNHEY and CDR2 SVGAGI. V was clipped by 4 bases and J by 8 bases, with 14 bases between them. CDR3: CASSFGSARGYTF. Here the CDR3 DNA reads TGTGCCAGCAGTTTCGGGTCGGCGCGGGGCTACACCTTC.

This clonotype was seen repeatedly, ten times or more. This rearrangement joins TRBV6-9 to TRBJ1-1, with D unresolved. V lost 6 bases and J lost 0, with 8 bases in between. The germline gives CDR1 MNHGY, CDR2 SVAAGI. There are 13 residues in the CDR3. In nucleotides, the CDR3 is TGTGCCAGCAGGGGGAATATGAACACTGAAGCTTTCTTT. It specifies CASRGNMNTEAFF.

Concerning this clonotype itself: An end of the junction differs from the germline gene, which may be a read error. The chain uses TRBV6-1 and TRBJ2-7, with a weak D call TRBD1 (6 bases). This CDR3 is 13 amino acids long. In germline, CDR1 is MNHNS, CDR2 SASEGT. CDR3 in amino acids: CATSDHGQYEQYF. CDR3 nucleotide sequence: TGTGCCACCAGTGACCATGGACAGTACGAGCAGTACTTC.

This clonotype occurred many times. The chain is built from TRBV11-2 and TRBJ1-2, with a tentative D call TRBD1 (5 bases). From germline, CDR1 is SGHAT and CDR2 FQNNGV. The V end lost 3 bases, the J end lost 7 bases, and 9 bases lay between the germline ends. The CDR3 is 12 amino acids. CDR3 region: CASSLETVGYTF. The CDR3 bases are TGTGCCAGCAGCTTGGAGACAGTTGGCTACACCTTC.

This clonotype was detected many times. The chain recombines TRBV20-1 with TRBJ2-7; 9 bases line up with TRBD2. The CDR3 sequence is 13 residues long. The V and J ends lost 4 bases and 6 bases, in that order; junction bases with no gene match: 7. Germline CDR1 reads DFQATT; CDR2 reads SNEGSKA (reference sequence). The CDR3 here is CSANSGGQGEQYF. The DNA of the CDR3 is TGCAGTGCTAATAGCGGGGGCCAGGGCGAGCAGTACTTC.

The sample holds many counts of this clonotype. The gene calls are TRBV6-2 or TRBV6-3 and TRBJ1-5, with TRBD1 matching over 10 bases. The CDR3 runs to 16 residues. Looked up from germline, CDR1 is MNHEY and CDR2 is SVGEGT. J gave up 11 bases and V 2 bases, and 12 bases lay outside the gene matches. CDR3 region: CASSYPAGTGVSAQHF. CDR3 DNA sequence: TGTGCCAGCAGTTACCCCGCTGGGACAGGGGTATCAGCCCAGCATTTT.

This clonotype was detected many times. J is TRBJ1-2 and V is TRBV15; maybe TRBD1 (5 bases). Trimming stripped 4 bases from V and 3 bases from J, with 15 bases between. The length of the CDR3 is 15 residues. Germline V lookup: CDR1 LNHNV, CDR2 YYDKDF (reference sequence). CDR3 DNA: TGTGCCACCAGCATAAAATCAGGGATACACTATGGCTACACCTTC. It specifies CATSIKSGIHYGYTF.

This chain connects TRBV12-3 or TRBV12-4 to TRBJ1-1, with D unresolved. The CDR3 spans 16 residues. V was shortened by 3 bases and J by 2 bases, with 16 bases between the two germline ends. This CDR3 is CASSFVVVRGNTEAFF. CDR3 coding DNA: TGTGCCAGCAGTTTCGTCGTAGTTCGAGGAAACACTGAAGCTTTCTTT.

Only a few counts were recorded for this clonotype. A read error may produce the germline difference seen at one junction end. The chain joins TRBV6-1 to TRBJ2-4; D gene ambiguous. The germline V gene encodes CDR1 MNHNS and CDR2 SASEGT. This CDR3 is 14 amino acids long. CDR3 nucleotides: TGTGCCAACAGTCAACTGCTTGGAAAAAACATTCAGTACTTC. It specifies CANSQLLGKNIQYF.

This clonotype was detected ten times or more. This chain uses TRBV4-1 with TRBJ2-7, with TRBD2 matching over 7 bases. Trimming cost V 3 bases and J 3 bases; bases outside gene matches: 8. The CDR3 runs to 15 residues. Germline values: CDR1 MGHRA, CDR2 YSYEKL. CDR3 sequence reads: CASSHGGDGLYEQYF. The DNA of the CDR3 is TGCGCCAGCAGCCATGGGGGGGACGGACTCTACGAGCAGTACTTC.